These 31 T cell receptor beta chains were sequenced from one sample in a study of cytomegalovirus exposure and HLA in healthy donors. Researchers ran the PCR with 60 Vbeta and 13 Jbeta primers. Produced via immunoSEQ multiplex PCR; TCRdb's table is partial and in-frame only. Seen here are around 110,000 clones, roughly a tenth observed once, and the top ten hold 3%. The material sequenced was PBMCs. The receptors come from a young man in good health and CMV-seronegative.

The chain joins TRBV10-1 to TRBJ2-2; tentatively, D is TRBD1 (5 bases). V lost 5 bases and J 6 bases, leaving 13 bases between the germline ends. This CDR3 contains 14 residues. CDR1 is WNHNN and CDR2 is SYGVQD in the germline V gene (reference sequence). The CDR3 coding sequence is TGCGCCAGCAGTAACCAGGGTGGGGCCGGGGAGCTGTTTTTT. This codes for CASSNQGGAGELFF.

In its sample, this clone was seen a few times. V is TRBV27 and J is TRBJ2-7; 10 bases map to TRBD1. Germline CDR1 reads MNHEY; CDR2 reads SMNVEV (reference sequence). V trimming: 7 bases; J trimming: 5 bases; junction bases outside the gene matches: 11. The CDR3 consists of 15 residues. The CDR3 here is CASTLFGTGVNEQYF. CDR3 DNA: TGTGCCAGCACGTTGTTTGGGACAGGGGTTAACGAGCAGTACTTC.

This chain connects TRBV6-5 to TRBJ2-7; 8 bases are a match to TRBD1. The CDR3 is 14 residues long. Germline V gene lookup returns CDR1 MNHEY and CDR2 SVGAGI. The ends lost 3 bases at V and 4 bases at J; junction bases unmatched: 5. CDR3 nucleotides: TGTGCCAGCAGTTATGGGCAGGGGGCTTACGAGCAGTACTTC. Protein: CASSYGQGAYEQYF.

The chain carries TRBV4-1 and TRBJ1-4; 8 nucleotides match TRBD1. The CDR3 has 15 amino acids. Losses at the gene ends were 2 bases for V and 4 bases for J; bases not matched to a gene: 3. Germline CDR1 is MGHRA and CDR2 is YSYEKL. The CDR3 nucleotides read TGCGCCAGCAGCCAACCACAGGGGGTTAATGAAAAACTGTTTTTT. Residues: CASSQPQGVNEKLFF.

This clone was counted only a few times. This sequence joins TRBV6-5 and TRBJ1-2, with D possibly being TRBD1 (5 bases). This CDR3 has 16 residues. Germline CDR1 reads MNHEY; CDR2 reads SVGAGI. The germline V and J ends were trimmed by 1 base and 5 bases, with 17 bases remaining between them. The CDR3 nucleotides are TGTGCCAGCAGTTACTTAGGATCGAAGGGGTTGTATGGCTACACCTTC. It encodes CASSYLGSKGLYGYTF.

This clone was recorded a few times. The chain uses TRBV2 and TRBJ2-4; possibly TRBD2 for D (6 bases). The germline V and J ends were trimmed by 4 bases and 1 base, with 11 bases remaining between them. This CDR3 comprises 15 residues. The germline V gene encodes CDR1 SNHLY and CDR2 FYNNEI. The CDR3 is CASSGRVVAKNIQYF. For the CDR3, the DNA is TGTGCCAGCAGTGGGAGGGTTGTGGCCAAAAACATTCAGTACTTC.

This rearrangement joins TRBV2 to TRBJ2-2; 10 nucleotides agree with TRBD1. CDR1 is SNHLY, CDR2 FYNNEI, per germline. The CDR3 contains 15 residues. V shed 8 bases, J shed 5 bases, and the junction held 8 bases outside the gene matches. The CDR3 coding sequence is TGTGCCAGCGCCTCGACAGGGGGCGAAACCGGGGAGCTGTTTTTT. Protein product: CASASTGGETGELFF.

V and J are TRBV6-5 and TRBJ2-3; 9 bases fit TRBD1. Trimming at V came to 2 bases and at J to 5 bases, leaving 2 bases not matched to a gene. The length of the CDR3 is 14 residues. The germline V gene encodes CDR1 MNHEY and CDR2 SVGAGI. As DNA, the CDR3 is TGTGCCAGCAGTTACAAGACAGGGGGAGATACGCAGTATTTT. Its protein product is CASSYKTGGDTQYF.

CDR3 region: CASSQEGRRTFATNEKLFF. The CDR3 bases are TGCGCCAGCAGCCAGGAGGGGCGAAGGACATTCGCAACTAATGAAAAACTGTTTTTT. The V call is TRBV4-1, the J call TRBJ1-4, with D possibly TRBD1 on 5 matching bases. The CDR3 has 19 amino acids. CDR1 and CDR2 (germline): MGHRA, YSYEKL. The V end lost 3 bases, the J end lost 0 bases, and 20 bases lay between the germline ends.

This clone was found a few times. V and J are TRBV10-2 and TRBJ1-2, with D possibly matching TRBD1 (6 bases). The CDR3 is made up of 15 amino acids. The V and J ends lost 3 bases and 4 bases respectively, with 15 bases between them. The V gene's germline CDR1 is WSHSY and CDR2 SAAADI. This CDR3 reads CASSERQGWGYGYTF. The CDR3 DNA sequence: TGCGCCAGCAGTGAAAGGCAGGGGTGGGGCTATGGCTACACCTTC.

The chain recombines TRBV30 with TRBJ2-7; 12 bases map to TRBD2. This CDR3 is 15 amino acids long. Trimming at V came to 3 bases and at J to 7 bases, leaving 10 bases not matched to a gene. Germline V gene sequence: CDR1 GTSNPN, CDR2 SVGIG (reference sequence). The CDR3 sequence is CAWSFGLAGQDEQYF. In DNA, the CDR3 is TGTGCCTGGAGCTTTGGACTAGCGGGACAGGATGAGCAGTACTTC.

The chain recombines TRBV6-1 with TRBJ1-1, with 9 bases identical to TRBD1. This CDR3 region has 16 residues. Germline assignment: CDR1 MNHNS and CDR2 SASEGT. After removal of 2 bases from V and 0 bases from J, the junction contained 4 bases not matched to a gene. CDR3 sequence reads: CASSEKTGGMNTEAFF. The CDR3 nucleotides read TGTGCCAGCAGTGAAAAAACAGGGGGCATGAACACTGAAGCTTTCTTT.

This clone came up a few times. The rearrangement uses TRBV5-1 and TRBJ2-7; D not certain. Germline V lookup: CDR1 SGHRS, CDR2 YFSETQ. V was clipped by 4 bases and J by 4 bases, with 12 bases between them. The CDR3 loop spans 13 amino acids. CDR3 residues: CASSESPAYEQYF. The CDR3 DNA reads TGCGCCAGCAGCGAGAGCCCTGCGTACGAGCAGTACTTC.

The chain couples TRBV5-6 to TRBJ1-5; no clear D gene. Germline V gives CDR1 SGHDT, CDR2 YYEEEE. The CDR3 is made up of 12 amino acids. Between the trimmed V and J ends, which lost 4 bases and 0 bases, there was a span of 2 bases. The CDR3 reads CASSHSNQPQHF. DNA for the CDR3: TGTGCCAGCAGCCATAGCAATCAGCCCCAGCATTTT.

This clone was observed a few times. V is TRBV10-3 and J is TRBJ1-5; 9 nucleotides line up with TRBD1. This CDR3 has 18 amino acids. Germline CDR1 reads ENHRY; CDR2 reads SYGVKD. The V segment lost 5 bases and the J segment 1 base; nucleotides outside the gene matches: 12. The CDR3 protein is CAISPDRGLKKSNQPQHF. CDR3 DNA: TGTGCCATCAGTCCGGACAGGGGCCTGAAGAAAAGCAATCAGCCCCAGCATTTT.

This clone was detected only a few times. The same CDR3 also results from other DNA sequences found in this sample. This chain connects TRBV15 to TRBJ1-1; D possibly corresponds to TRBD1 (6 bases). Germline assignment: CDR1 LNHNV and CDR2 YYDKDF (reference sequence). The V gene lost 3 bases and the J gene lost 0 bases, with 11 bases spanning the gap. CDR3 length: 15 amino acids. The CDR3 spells CATSREGGVNTEAFF. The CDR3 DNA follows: TGTGCCACCAGCAGGGAAGGGGGAGTGAACACTGAAGCTTTCTTT.

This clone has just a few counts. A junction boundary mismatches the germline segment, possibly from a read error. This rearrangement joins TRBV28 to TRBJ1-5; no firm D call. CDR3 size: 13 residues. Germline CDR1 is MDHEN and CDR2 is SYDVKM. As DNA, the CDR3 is TGTGCCAGCAGTCGTTATAGCAATCAGCCCCAGAATTTT. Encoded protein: CASSRYSNQPQNF. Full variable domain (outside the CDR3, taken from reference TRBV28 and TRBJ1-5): DVKVTQSSRYLVKRTGEKVFLECVQDMDHENMFWYRQDPGLGLRLIYFSYDVKMKEKGDIPEGYSVSREKKERFSLILESASTNQTSMYLCASSRYSNQPQNFGDGTRLSIL.

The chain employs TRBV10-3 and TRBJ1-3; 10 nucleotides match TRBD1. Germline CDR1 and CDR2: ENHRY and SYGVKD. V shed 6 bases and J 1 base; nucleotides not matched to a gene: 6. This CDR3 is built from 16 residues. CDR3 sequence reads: CAIRGTGALSGNTIYF. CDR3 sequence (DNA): TGTGCCATCAGAGGGACAGGGGCCTTATCTGGAAACACCATATATTTT.

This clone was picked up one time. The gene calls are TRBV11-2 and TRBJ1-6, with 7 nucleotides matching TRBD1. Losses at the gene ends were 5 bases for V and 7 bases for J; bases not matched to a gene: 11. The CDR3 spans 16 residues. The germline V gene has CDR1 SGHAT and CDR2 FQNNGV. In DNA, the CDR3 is TGTGCCAGCAGCCGGGGACAGCCAGGGGAAAATTCACCCCTCCACTTT. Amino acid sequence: CASSRGQPGENSPLHF.

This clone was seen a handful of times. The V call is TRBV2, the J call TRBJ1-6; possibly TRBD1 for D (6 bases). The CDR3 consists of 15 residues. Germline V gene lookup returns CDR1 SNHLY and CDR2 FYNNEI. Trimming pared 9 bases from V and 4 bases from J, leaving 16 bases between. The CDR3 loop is CASSRDIQYNSPLHF. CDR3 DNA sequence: TGTGCCAGTAGCCGGGACATCCAATATAATTCACCCCTCCACTTT.

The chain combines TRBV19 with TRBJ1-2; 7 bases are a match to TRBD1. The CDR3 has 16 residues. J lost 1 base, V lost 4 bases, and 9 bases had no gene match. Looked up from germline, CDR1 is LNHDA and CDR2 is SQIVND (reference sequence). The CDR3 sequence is CASSTWRGQVNYGYTF. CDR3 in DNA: TGTGCCAGTAGTACCTGGCGCGGACAGGTTAACTATGGCTACACCTTC.

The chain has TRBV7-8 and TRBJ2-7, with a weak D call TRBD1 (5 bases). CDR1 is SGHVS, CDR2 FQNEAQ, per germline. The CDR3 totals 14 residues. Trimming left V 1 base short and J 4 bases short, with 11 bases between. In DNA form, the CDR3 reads TGTGCCAGCAGCTTAGGGTCAAAGGGGTACGAGCAGTACTTC. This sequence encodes CASSLGSKGYEQYF. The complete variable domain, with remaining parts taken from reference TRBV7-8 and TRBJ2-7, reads GAGVSQSPRYKVAKRGQDVALRCDPISGHVSLFWYQQALGQGPEFLTYFQNEAQLDKSGLPSDRFFAERPEGSVSTLKIQRTQQEDSAVYLCASSLGSKGYEQYFGPGTRLTVT.

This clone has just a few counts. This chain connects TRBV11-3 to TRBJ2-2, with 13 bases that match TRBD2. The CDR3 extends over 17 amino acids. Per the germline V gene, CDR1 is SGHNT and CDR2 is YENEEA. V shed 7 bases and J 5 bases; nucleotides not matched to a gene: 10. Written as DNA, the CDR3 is TGTGCCAGCACACCGGGGAGGGGACTAGCGGGGACCGGGGAGCTGTTTTTT. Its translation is CASTPGRGLAGTGELFF.

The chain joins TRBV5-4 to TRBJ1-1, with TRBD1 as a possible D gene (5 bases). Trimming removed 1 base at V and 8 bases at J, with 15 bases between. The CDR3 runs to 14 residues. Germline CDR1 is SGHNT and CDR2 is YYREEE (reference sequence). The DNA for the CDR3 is TGTGCCAGCAGCTTGCTCTATGAGCAGGGAGAAGCTTTCTTT. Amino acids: CASSLLYEQGEAFF.

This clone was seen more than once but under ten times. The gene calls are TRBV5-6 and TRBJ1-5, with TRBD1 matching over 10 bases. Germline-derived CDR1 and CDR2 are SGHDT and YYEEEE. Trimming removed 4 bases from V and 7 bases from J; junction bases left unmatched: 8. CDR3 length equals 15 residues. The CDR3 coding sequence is TGTGCCAGCAGCCTTAGACAGGGGGCGAGGCAGCCCCAGCATTTT. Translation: CASSLRQGARQPQHF.

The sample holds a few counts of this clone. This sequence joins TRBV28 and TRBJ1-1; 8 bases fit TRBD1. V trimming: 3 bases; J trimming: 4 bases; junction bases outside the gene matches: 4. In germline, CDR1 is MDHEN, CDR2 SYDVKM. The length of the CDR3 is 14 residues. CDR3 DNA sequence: TGTGCCAGCAGTTTCAGGGGGCGCGTCACTGAAGCTTTCTTT. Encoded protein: CASSFRGRVTEAFF.

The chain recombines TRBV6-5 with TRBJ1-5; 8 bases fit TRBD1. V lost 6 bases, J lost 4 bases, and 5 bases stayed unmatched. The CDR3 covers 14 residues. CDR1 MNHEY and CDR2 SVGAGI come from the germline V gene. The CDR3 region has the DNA TGTGCCAGCAGCCGTCGACAGGGGAATCAGCCCCAGCATTTT. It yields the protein CASSRRQGNQPQHF.

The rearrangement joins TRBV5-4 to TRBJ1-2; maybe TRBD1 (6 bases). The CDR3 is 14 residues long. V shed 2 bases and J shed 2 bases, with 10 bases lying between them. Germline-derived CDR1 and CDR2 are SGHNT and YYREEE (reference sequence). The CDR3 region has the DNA TGTGCCAGCAGCTTATCAGACAGGAACTATGGCTACACCTTC. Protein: CASSLSDRNYGYTF.

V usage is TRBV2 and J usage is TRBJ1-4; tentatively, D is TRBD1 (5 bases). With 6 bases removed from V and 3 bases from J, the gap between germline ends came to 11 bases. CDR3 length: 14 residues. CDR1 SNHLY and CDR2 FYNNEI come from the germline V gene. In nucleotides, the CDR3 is TGTGCCAGCAGGAAGACAGTCTCTAATGAAAAACTGTTTTTT. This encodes CASRKTVSNEKLFF. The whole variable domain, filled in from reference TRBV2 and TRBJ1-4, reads EPEVTQTPSHQVTQMGQEVILRCVPISNHLYFYWYRQILGQKVEFLVSFYNNEISEKSEIFDDQFSVERPDGSNFTLKIRSTKLEDSAMYFCASRKTVSNEKLFFGSGTQLSVL.

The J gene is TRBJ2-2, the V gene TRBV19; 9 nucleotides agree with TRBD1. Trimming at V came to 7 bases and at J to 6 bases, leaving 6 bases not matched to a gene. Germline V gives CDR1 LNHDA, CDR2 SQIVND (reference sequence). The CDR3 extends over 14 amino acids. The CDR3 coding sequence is TGTGCCAGTACCTGGACAGGGGTGGCCGGGGAGCTGTTTTTT. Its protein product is CASTWTGVAGELFF.

The CDR3, as DNA: TGCGCCAGCAAGGCTAGCGGGTCCTACGAGCAGTACTTC. Translated, it gives CASKASGSYEQYF. This chain uses TRBV10-1 with TRBJ2-5, with 8 bases aligning to TRBD2. The assigned J gene may be wrong: the sequence end matches TRBJ2-7 better. In germline, CDR1 is WNHNN, CDR2 SYGVQD (reference sequence). CDR3 length equals 13 residues.